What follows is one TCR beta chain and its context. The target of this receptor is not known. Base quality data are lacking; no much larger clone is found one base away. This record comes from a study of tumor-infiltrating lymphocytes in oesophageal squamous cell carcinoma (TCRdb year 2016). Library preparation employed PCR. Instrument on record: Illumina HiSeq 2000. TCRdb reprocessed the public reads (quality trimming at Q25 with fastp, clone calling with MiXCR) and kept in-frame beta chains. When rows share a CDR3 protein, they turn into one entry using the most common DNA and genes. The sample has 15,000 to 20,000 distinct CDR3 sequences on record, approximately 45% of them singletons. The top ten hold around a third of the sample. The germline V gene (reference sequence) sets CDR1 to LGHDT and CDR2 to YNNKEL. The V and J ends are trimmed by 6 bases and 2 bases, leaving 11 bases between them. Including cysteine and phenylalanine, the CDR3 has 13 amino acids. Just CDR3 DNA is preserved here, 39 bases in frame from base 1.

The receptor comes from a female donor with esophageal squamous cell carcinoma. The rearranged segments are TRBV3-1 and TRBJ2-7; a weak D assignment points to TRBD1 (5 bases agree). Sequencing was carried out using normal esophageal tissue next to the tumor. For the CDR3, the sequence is CASSPRGTYEQYF. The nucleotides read TGTGCCAGCAGTCCAAGGGGTACCTACGAGCAGTACTTC.